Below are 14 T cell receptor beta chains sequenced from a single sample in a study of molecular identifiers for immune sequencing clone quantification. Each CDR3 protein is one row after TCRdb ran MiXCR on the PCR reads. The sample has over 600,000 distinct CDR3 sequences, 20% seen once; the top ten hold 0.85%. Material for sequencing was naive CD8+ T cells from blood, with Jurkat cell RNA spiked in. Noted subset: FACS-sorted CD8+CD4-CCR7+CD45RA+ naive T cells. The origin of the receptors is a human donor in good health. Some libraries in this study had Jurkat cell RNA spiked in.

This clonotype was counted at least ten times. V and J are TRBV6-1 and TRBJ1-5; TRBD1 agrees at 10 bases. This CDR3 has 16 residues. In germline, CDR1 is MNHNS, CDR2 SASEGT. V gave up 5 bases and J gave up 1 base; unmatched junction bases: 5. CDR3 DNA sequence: TGTGCCAGCAGTCCGAGGACAGGGGGAAGCAATCAGCCCCAGCATTTT. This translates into CASSPRTGGSNQPQHF.

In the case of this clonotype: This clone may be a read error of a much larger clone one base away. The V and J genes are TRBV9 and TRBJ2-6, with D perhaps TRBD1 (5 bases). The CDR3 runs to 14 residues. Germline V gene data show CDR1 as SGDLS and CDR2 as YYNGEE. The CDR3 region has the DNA TGTGCCAGCAGCTCTCTCCCTGGGGCCAGCGTCCTGACTTTC. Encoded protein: CASSSLPGASVLTF.

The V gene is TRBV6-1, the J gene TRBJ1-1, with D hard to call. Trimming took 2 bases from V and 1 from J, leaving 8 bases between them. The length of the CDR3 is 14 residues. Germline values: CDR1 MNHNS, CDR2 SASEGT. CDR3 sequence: CASSEFVRNTEAFF. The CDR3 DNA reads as TGTGCCAGCAGTGAATTTGTTCGGAACACTGAAGCTTTCTTT.

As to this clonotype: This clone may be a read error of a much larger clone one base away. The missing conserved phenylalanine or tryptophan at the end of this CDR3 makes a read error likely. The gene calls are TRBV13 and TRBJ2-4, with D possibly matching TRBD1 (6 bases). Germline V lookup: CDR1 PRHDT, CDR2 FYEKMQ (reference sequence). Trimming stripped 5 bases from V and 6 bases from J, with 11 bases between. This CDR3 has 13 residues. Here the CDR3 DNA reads TGTGCCAGCAGCCCCAAGGACAGAAACATTCAGTACCTC. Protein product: CASSPKDRNIQYL.

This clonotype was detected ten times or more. In nucleotides, the CDR3 is TGTGCCAGCAGCTTAACAACCGACAGAGACTACGAGCAGTACTTC. This gives the protein CASSLTTDRDYEQYF. The chain uses TRBV7-2 and TRBJ2-7; tentatively, D is TRBD1 (5 bases). CDR1 and CDR2 from the germline V gene are SGHTA and FQGNSA. The V end was cut by 2 bases, the J end by 3 bases, with 14 bases between. CDR3 length: 15 amino acids.

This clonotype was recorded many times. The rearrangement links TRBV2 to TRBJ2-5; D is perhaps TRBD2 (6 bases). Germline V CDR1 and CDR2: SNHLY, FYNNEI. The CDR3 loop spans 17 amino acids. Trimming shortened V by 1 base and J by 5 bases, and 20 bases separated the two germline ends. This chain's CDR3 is CASSEGSTGTLTETQYF. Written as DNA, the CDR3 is TGTGCCAGCAGTGAAGGTTCCACCGGGACTCTTACGGAGACCCAGTACTTC.

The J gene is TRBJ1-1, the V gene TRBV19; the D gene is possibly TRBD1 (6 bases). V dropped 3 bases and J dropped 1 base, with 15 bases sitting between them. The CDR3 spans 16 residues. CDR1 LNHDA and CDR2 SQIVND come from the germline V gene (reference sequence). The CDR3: CASSIQGPGANTEAFF. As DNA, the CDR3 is TGTGCCAGTAGTATCCAGGGGCCAGGGGCGAACACTGAAGCTTTCTTT.

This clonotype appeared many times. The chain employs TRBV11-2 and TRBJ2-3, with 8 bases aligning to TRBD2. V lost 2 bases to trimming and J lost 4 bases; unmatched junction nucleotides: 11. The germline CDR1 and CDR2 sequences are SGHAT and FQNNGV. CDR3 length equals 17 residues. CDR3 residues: CASSLTGLVGLPDTQYF. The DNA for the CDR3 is TGTGCCAGCAGCTTAACGGGACTAGTGGGACTACCAGATACGCAGTATTTT.

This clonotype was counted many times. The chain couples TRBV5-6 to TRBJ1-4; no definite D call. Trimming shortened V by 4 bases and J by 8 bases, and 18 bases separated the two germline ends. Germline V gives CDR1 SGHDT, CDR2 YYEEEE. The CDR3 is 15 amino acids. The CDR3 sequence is CASSTAGERMEKLFF. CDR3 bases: TGTGCCAGCAGCACAGCCGGGGAGAGGATGGAAAAACTGTTTTTT.

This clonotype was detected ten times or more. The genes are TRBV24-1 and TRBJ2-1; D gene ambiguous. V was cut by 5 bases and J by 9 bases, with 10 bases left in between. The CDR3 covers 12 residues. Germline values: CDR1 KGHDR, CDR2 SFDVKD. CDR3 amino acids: CATSAPMGEQFF. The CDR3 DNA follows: TGTGCCACCAGTGCTCCAATGGGTGAGCAGTTCTTC.

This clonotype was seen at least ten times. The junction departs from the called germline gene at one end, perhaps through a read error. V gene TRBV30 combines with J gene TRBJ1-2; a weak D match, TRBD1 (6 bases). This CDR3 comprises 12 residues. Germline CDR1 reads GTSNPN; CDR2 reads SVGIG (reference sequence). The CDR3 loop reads CAWSAAGALKFF. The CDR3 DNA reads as TGTGCCTGGAGTGCCGCAGGGGCCTTAAAGTTTTTC.

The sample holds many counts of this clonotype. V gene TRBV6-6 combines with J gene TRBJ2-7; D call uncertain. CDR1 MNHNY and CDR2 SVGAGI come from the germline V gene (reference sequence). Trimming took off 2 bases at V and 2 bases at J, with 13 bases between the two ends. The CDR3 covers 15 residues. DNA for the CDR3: TGTGCCAGCAGTTACGGGGAAGGAAAAACCTACGAGCAGTACTTC. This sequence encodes CASSYGEGKTYEQYF.

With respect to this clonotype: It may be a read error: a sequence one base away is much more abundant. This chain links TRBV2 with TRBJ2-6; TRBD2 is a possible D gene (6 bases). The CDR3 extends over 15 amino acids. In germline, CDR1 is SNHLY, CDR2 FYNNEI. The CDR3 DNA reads TGTGCCAGCAGTGATGGGGGGACTGGGGCCAACGTCCTGGCTTTC. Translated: CASSDGGTGANVLAF. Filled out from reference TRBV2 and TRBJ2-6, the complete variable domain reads EPEVTQTPSHQVTQMGQEVILRCVPISNHLYFYWYRQILGQKVEFLVSFYNNEISEKSEIFDDQFSVERPDGSNFTLKIRSTKLEDSAMYFCASSDGGTGANVLAFGAGSRLTVL.

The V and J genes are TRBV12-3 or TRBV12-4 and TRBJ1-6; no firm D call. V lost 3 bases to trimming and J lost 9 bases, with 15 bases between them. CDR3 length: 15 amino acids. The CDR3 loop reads CASSFTKRKGSPLHF. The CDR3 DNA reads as TGTGCCAGCAGTTTCACCAAACGAAAGGGTTCACCCCTCCACTTT.